Shown below are 15 T cell receptor beta chains from a single sample sequenced in a study of a mutant IDH1 vaccine in newly diagnosed glioma. Described time point: week 47, end of study. The content of each vaccine dose was 300 ug of mutant IDH1 20-mer peptide, and topical imiquimod accompanied it. Antigen specificity for these receptors is unknown. This table comes from immunoSEQ multiplex PCR, and its TCRdb copy is limited to in-frame clones, with some not included. The sample contains tens of thousands of clones, approximately 65% of which appear only once. The specimen was peripheral blood mononuclear cells (PBMCs), collected from a glioma patient whose treatment included an IDH1 peptide vaccine. The origin of the receptors is a man aged 40-49 years with glioma. Some clones in this sample may be carry-over from other donors' samples.

The sample holds one count of this clone. The genes are TRBV7-2 and TRBJ2-1, with 9 bases matching TRBD2. V lost 2 bases to trimming and J lost 6 bases; unmatched junction nucleotides: 14. Germline-derived CDR1 and CDR2 are SGHTA and FQGNSA. The CDR3 is 18 residues long. In DNA, the CDR3 is TGTGCCAGCAGCTTACTAGCGGGGAAGGGATTGGGTATCAATGAGCAGTTCTTC. Its translation: CASSLLAGKGLGINEQFF.

The rearrangement links TRBV2 to TRBJ2-7, with a weak D call TRBD2 (6 bases). The CDR3 is 11 amino acids. Trimming removed 6 bases from V and 6 bases from J, with 9 bases in between. Per the germline V gene, CDR1 is SNHLY and CDR2 is FYNNEI. Here the CDR3 DNA reads TGTGCCAGCAGGCAGGGAGGCGAGCAGTACTTC. This gives the protein CASRQGGEQYF. Variable domain in full (rest from reference TRBV2 and TRBJ2-7): EPEVTQTPSHQVTQMGQEVILRCVPISNHLYFYWYRQILGQKVEFLVSFYNNEISEKSEIFDDQFSVERPDGSNFTLKIRSTKLEDSAMYFCASRQGGEQYFGPGTRLTVT.

The V call is TRBV15, the J call TRBJ1-2, with 8 bases that match TRBD1. Germline assignment: CDR1 LNHNV and CDR2 YYDKDF (reference sequence). V lost 3 bases, J lost 4 bases, and 4 bases stayed unmatched. The CDR3 sequence is 14 residues long. The CDR3: CATSRGQVLYGYTF. Here the CDR3 DNA reads TGTGCCACCAGCAGGGGACAGGTTCTCTATGGCTACACCTTC.

V and J are TRBV6-5 and TRBJ2-7; no definite D call. V was clipped by 10 bases and J by 9 bases, with 16 bases between them. CDR1 MNHEY and CDR2 SVGAGI come from the germline V gene. This CDR3 spans 11 amino acids. CDR3 residues: CATNKGPWQYF. DNA for the CDR3: TGTGCCACAAACAAAGGACCCTGGCAGTACTTC.

The chain is built from TRBV9 and TRBJ1-3, with D uncertain. The CDR3 length is 15 residues. Trimming took off 2 bases at V and 1 base at J, with 10 bases between the two ends. The germline CDR1 and CDR2 sequences are SGDLS and YYNGEE. For the CDR3, the DNA is TGTGCCAGCAGCGTTTCCGTTAGTTCTGGAAACACCATATATTTT. This codes for CASSVSVSSGNTIYF.

The J gene is TRBJ2-5, the V gene TRBV2; the match to TRBD2 covers 10 bases. In germline, CDR1 is SNHLY, CDR2 FYNNEI. The V gene end was trimmed by 6 bases and the J gene end by 5 bases; junction bases not matched to a gene: 6. The length of the CDR3 is 14 residues. The chain's CDR3 is CASRVLAGTETQYF. Here the CDR3 DNA reads TGTGCCAGCAGGGTACTAGCGGGGACTGAGACCCAGTACTTC. Combining the CDR3 with reference TRBV2 and TRBJ2-5 gives the whole variable domain EPEVTQTPSHQVTQMGQEVILRCVPISNHLYFYWYRQILGQKVEFLVSFYNNEISEKSEIFDDQFSVERPDGSNFTLKIRSTKLEDSAMYFCASRVLAGTETQYFGPGTRLLVL.

Turning to this clone: At one boundary the junction diverges from the germline segment, which might be a read error. CDR3 protein: CASSEVVGANQPQHF. The CDR3 coding sequence is TGTGCCAGCAGCGAAGTCGTGGGGGCTAATCAGCCCCAGCATTTT. This sequence joins TRBV6-1 and TRBJ1-5, with D possibly matching TRBD1 (6 bases). CDR1 and CDR2 (germline): MNHNS, SASEGT. CDR3 length: 15 amino acids.

The chain has TRBV6-1 and TRBJ2-5; D is uncertain. The CDR3 has 12 amino acids. Between the trimmed V and J ends, which lost 3 bases and 4 bases, there was a span of 6 bases. Germline assignment: CDR1 MNHNS and CDR2 SASEGT. In nucleotides, the CDR3 is TGTGCCAGCAGTGAGCTCGTAGAGACCCAGTACTTC. This translates into CASSELVETQYF.

The V gene is TRBV5-1, the J gene TRBJ1-6; D perhaps matches TRBD1 (6 bases). The CDR3 length is 17 residues. CDR1 SGHRS and CDR2 YFSETQ come from the germline V gene. V was trimmed by 4 bases and J by 0 bases, leaving 14 bases between them. CDR3 bases: TGCGCCAGCAGCCGCCAGCCGGGGGCCTCCTATAATTCACCCCTCCACTTT. Its translation is CASSRQPGASYNSPLHF.

This clone was observed a few times. The chain recombines TRBV6-6 with TRBJ2-7, with 7 bases that match TRBD1. From germline, CDR1 is MNHNY and CDR2 SVGAGI (reference sequence). The V segment lost 2 bases and the J segment 0 bases; nucleotides outside the gene matches: 7. CDR3 length: 16 residues. CDR3 DNA sequence: TGTGCCAGCAGTTACGGTGTGGACAGGAGCTCCTACGAGCAGTACTTC. This translates into CASSYGVDRSSYEQYF.

This clone is a singleton in its sample. V is TRBV19 and J is TRBJ2-7; perhaps TRBD1 as D (7 bases). The CDR3 has 16 residues. Germline V CDR1 and CDR2: LNHDA, SQIVND (reference sequence). The V end lost 3 bases, the J end lost 2 bases, and 17 bases lay between the germline ends. CDR3: CASSMGGHRGAYEQYF. For the CDR3, the DNA is TGTGCCAGTAGTATGGGGGGCCACAGGGGCGCCTACGAGCAGTACTTC.

This clone was detected a few times. V and J are TRBV5-1 and TRBJ1-1; possible D gene TRBD1, 6 bases. The CDR3 length is 15 residues. With 4 bases removed from V and 4 bases from J, the gap between germline ends came to 17 bases. Germline loops: CDR1 SGHRS, CDR2 YFSETQ. For the CDR3, the DNA is TGCGCCAGCAGCCCAGGACTCTTACAGGGCACTGAAGCTTTCTTT. This codes for CASSPGLLQGTEAFF.

J is TRBJ1-2 and V is TRBV2; tentatively, D is TRBD1 (5 bases). The CDR3 is 14 amino acids. Between the trimmed V and J ends, which lost 5 bases and 3 bases, there was a span of 13 bases. Germline-derived CDR1 and CDR2 are SNHLY and FYNNEI. In DNA, the CDR3 is TGTGCCAGCAGTCACCGTCGGGGCGACTATGGCTACACCTTC. Translated, it gives CASSHRRGDYGYTF.

Concerning this clone itself: No conserved phenylalanine or tryptophan ends this CDR3, so it is likely a read error. V is TRBV30 and J is TRBJ1-5; D gene ambiguous. V was cut by 2 bases and J by 3 bases, with 8 bases left in between. The V gene's germline CDR1 is GTSNPN and CDR2 SVGIG (reference sequence). The CDR3 is 13 residues long. CDR3 region: CAWSLANNQPQHL. CDR3 in DNA: TGTGCCTGGAGTCTGGCCAACAATCAGCCCCAGCATCTT.

The V call is TRBV4-1, the J call TRBJ1-5, with TRBD1 matching over 8 bases. Germline CDR1 reads MGHRA; CDR2 reads YSYEKL. The CDR3 has 17 amino acids. V shed 1 base, J shed 4 bases, and the junction held 9 bases outside the gene matches. The DNA for the CDR3 is TGCGCCAGCAGCCAAGCCTCCTGGACAGGGCTGAATCAGCCCCAGCATTTT. Its translation is CASSQASWTGLNQPQHF.